This TCR beta chain comes out of a study of blood T cell repertoires in COVID-19. The length of the CDR3 is 17 residues. CDR1 and CDR2 (germline): LGHDT, YNNKEL (reference sequence). The V and J ends lost 0 bases and 2 bases respectively, with 14 bases between them. This table comes from immunoSEQ multiplex PCR, and its TCRdb copy is limited to in-frame clones, with some not included. Found here are over 150,000 clones, approximately 91% of them singletons; the top ten hold approximately 2%. This clone has a single count. Specimen: peripheral blood. The genes are TRBV3-1 (or the pseudogene TRBV3-2) and TRBJ1-5; the D gene is possibly TRBD1 (5 bases). This TCR was sampled from a man between 18 and 29 years old with acute or convalescent COVID-19. CDR3 in amino acids: CASSQERGRGGNQPQHF. As DNA, the CDR3 is TGTGCCAGCAGCCAAGAAAGGGGCCGCGGAGGCAATCAGCCCCAGCATTTT.